One sample yielded the 16 T cell receptor beta chains listed below, sequenced in a study of T cells in Graves' hyperthyroidism and ophthalmopathy. TCR beta CDR3 regions were amplified from RNA. An initial round of RT-PCR targeting the TCR CDR3 relied on the HTBI primer set. TCRdb passed the multiplex PCR reads through MiXCR, listing each CDR3 protein once. The table has 300,000 to 450,000 distinct CDR3 sequences, roughly a sixth seen once. Input material: blood. These receptors all come from a woman aged 25 to 45 with Graves' hyperthyroidism that later progressed to Graves' ophthalmopathy.

V is TRBV12-5 and J is TRBJ2-4; a weak D match, TRBD2 (6 bases). There are 15 residues in the CDR3. Per the germline V gene, CDR1 is LGHNT and CDR2 is FRNRAP. The V end lost 6 bases, the J end lost 3 bases, and 15 bases lay between the germline ends. The CDR3: CASGALEGGKNIQYF. The CDR3 nucleotides are TGTGCTAGTGGCGCCCTTGAGGGAGGCAAAAACATTCAGTACTTC.

This clonotype was counted at least ten times. This chain joins TRBV11-2 and TRBJ2-2; TRBD1 agrees at 7 bases. CDR3 length equals 15 residues. Germline CDR1 SGHAT, CDR2 FQNNGV. Germline trimming cut 4 bases from V and 6 bases from J; bases unmatched to any gene: 8. CDR3 in DNA: TGTGCCAGCAGCTCCAACAGGGGATGGGCCGGGGAGCTGTTTTTT. The encoded protein is CASSSNRGWAGELFF.

The chain is built from TRBV6-1 and TRBJ2-1, with D perhaps TRBD2 (5 bases). Trimming took off 7 bases at V and 0 bases at J, with 10 bases between the two ends. This CDR3 is built from 14 residues. Germline assignment: CDR1 MNHNS and CDR2 SASEGT. The CDR3 loop is CASMPDYSYNEQFF. CDR3 coding DNA: TGTGCCAGCATGCCAGACTACTCCTACAATGAGCAGTTCTTC.

This clonotype was observed a few times. The chain has TRBV7-9 and TRBJ2-5; D possibly corresponds to TRBD1 (5 bases). This CDR3 is 14 amino acids long. Germline loops: CDR1 SEHNR, CDR2 FQNEAQ (reference sequence). Trimming shortened V by 6 bases and J by 1 base, and 12 bases separated the two germline ends. The CDR3: CASRETECQETQYF. CDR3 in DNA: TGTGCCAGCAGGGAGACAGAATGCCAAGAGACCCAGTACTTC.

This chain uses TRBV6-1 with TRBJ2-5; 13 bases agree with TRBD2. With V trimmed by 8 bases and J by 5 bases, 8 bases remained unmatched. Germline CDR1 reads MNHNS; CDR2 reads SASEGT. The CDR3 extends over 15 amino acids. CDR3: CASEELAGGGETQYF. The CDR3 bases are TGTGCCAGCGAAGAACTAGCGGGGGGGGGCGAGACCCAGTACTTC.

This clonotype was seen many times. V is TRBV11-2 and J is TRBJ2-1, with 8 positions matching TRBD2. Germline loops: CDR1 SGHAT, CDR2 FQNNGV. The CDR3 runs 15 residues. The ends lost 4 bases at V and 2 bases at J; junction bases unmatched: 4. CDR3: CASSSIAGPYNEQFF. In DNA form, the CDR3 reads TGTGCCAGCAGCTCAATAGCGGGACCCTACAATGAGCAGTTCTTC. Full variable domain (remainder filled in from reference TRBV11-2 and TRBJ2-1): EAGVAQSPRYKIIEKRQSVAFWCNPISGHATLYWYQQILGQGPKLLIQFQNNGVVDDSQLPKDRFSAERLKGVDSTLKIQPAKLEDSAVYLCASSSIAGPYNEQFFGPGTRLTVL.

This clonotype has a handful of counts. The genes are TRBV20-1 and TRBJ2-7; a possible D gene is TRBD1 (5 bases). Looked up from germline, CDR1 is DFQATT and CDR2 is SNEGSKA (reference sequence). V lost 0 bases to trimming and J lost 3 bases, with 15 bases between them. This CDR3 has 15 residues. CDR3 protein: CSARDGRGLIYEQYF. The CDR3 nucleotides are TGCAGTGCTAGAGATGGTAGGGGATTGATCTACGAGCAGTACTTC.

There are many counts of this clonotype. The chain has TRBV3-1 and TRBJ2-1; no definite D call. The CDR3 has 15 amino acids. Deletions cut 1 base from V and 5 bases from J, with 12 bases between. Germline values: CDR1 LGHDT, CDR2 YNNKEL (reference sequence). DNA for the CDR3: TGTGCCAGCAGCCAAGGGGTCGGAACCAACAATGAGCAGTTCTTC. As protein: CASSQGVGTNNEQFF.

The V and J genes are TRBV6-5 and TRBJ2-5; D unresolved. The ends were cut back, 2 bases at V and 0 bases at J, with 4 bases in the middle. The CDR3 spans 13 residues. Germline V lookup: CDR1 MNHEY, CDR2 SVGAGI. DNA for the CDR3: TGTGCCAGCAGTTACAACCACCAAGAGACCCAGTACTTC. It specifies CASSYNHQETQYF.

This clonotype is a singleton in its sample. The chain recombines TRBV7-9 with TRBJ2-7; 7 bases are shared with TRBD1. J gave up 8 bases and V 1 base, and 11 bases lay outside the gene matches. The CDR3 covers 15 residues. CDR1 and CDR2 (germline): SEHNR, FQNEAQ (reference sequence). The CDR3 loop reads CASSLVAAQGEKQYF. The DNA for the CDR3 is TGTGCCAGCAGCTTAGTCGCCGCCCAGGGGGAAAAGCAGTACTTC. Full variable domain (missing parts from reference TRBV7-9 and TRBJ2-7): DTGVSQNPRHKITKRGQNVTFRCDPISEHNRLYWYRQTLGQGPEFLTYFQNEAQLEKSRLLSDRFSAERPKGSFSTLEIQRTEQGDSAMYLCASSLVAAQGEKQYFGPGTRLTVT.

This clonotype came up a few times. A much larger clone lies one base from this, so it may be a read error. The chain uses TRBV20-1 and TRBJ2-3; TRBD1 might be the D (5 bases). Germline assignment: CDR1 DFQATT and CDR2 SNEGSKA (reference sequence). This CDR3 comprises 16 residues. The chain's CDR3 is CGARDASRDFTDTQYF. Here the CDR3 DNA reads TGCGGTGCTAGAGATGCCAGCAGGGATTTCACAGATACGCAGTATTTT.

The chain is built from TRBV5-1 and TRBJ2-7; a possible D gene is TRBD2 (7 bases). The CDR3 runs 15 residues. Germline V gene lookup returns CDR1 SGHRS and CDR2 YFSETQ. V was shortened by 4 bases and J by 2 bases, with 16 bases between the two germline ends. CDR3 amino acids: CASSPEGGRTYEQYF. CDR3 coding DNA: TGCGCCAGCAGCCCCGAGGGGGGGAGGACCTACGAGCAGTACTTC.

The chain has TRBV5-1 and TRBJ2-3; 8 bases match TRBD2. The germline CDR1 and CDR2 sequences are SGHRS and YFSETQ. The junction had 18 bases not matched to a gene; V was cut back by 0 bases and J by 12 bases. The CDR3 is 17 amino acids. The CDR3 is CASSLAGPELGTRDQYF. The CDR3 DNA follows: TGCGCCAGCAGCTTGGCCGGCCCCGAACTCGGGACTAGGGATCAGTATTTT.

This clonotype occurred a few times. The J gene is TRBJ2-3, the V gene TRBV10-1; 12 bases map to TRBD1. CDR1 and CDR2 from the germline V gene are WNHNN and SYGVQD (reference sequence). Trimming cost V 2 bases and J 7 bases; bases outside gene matches: 7. The CDR3 runs to 16 residues. The CDR3 DNA reads as TGCGCCAGCAGTGAGACGGGACAGGGGGCCCGAAATACGCAGTATTTT. As protein: CASSETGQGARNTQYF.

The table lists this clonotype with a few counts. CDR3 nucleotide sequence: TGTGCCAGCAGTGCAAACAGGGGGAACACCGGGGAGCTGTTTTTT. This sequence encodes CASSANRGNTGELFF. This chain uses TRBV25-1 with TRBJ2-2, with TRBD1 identical over 7 bases. The CDR3 runs 15 residues. The germline V gene encodes CDR1 MGHDK and CDR2 SYGVNS. Germline trimming cut 4 bases from V and 1 base from J; bases unmatched to any gene: 3.

The CDR3 loop reads CASSERYREDTEAFF. The CDR3 region has the DNA TGTGCCAGTAGTGAACGATACAGGGAAGACACTGAAGCTTTCTTT. This sequence joins TRBV19 and TRBJ1-1; possible D gene TRBD1, 6 bases. V was shortened by 5 bases and J by 3 bases, with 16 bases between the two germline ends. This CDR3 region has 15 residues. The germline gives CDR1 LNHDA, CDR2 SQIVND (reference sequence).